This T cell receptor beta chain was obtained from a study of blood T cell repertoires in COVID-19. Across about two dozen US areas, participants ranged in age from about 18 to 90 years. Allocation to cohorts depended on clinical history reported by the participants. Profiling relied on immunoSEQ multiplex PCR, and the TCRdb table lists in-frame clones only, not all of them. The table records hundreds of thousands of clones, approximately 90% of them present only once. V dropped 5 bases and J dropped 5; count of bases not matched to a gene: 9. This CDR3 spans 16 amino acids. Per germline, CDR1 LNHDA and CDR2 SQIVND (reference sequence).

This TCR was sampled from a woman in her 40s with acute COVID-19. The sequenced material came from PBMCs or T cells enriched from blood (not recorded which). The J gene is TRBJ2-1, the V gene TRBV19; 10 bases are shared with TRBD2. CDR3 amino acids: CASSPTGLARDNEQFF. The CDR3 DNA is TGTGCCAGTAGTCCCACGGGACTAGCGAGAGACAATGAGCAGTTCTTC. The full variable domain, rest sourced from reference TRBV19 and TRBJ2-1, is DGGITQSPKYLFRKEGQNVTLSCEQNLNHDAMYWYRQDPGQGLRLIYYSQIVNDFQKGDIAEGYSVSREKKESFPLTVTSAQKNPTAFYLCASSPTGLARDNEQFFGPGTRLTVL.